This T cell receptor beta chain derives from a study of identifying expanded T cells in peripheral blood. Notes on the study in general: Clone count variance between approximately two-week samples rose with total template count.

The V end was cut by 5 bases, the J end by 0 bases, with 11 bases between. The germline CDR1 and CDR2 sequences are MGHDK and SYGVNS. This CDR3 contains 15 residues. Repertoires were generated with immunoSEQ multiplex PCR, while TCRdb's copy carries only in-frame clones and drops some. The sample lists roughly 82,000 clones, roughly four fifths occurring once. As regards this clone: Its target is unknown.

The receptor was isolated from a person aged 18-70 years in good health. Input material: blood. J is TRBJ2-1 and V is TRBV25-1; the D gene is possibly TRBD2 (6 bases). This CDR3 reads CASSRGFSSYNEQFF. DNA of the CDR3: TGTGCCAGCAGTCGGGGGTTCAGCTCCTACAATGAGCAGTTCTTC.